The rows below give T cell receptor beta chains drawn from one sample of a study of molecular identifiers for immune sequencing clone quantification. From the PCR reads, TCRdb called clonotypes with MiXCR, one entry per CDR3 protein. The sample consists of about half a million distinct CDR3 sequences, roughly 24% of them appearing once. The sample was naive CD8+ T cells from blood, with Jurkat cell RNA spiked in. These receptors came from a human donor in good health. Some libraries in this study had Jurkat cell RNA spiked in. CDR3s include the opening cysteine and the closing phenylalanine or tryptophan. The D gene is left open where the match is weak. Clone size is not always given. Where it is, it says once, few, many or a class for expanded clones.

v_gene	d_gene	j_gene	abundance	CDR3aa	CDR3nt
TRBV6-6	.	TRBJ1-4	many	CASREGNEKLFF	TGTGCCAGCAGGGAGGGCAATGAAAAACTGTTTTTT
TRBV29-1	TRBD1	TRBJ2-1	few	CSYTGGGLDEQFF	TGCAGCTATACAGGGGGCGGACTGGATGAGCAGTTCTTC
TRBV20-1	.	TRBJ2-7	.	CSARTEEQYF	TGCAGTGCTAGAACGGAGGAGCAGTACTTC
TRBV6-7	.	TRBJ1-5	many	CASRPGCQPQHF	TGTGCCAGCAGGCCGGGTTGCCAGCCCCAGCATTTT
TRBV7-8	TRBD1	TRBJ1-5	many	CASSLVAGGYQPQHF	TGTGCCAGCAGCTTAGTTGCAGGGGGCTATCAGCCCCAGCATTTT
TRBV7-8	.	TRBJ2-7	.	CASSPRGRGTYEQYF	TGTGCCAGCAGCCCCCGTGGCAGGGGAACCTACGAGCAGTACTTC
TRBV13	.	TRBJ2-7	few	CASSLGLRGEQYF	TGTGCCAGCAGCTTAGGCCTCCGGGGCGAGCAGTACTTC
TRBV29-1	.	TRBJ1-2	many	CSVEMPADYGYTF	TGCAGCGTTGAAATGCCAGCCGACTATGGCTACACCTTC
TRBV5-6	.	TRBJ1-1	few	CASSLVAGRGVLNTEAFF	TGTGCCAGCAGCTTGGTTGCTGGCAGGGGTGTTCTGAACACTGAAGCTTTCTTT
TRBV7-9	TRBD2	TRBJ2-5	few	CASSTYFRRGGQETQYF	TGTGCCAGCAGCACCTACTTTAGGCGGGGGGGCCAAGAGACCCAGTACTTC
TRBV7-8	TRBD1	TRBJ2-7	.	CASSLMWAGGYEQYF	TGTGCCAGCAGCTTAATGTGGGCAGGGGGCTACGAGCAGTACTTC
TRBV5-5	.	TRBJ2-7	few	CASSPLQDSSYEQYF	TGTGCCAGCAGCCCTCTTCAGGATAGCTCCTACGAGCAGTACTTC
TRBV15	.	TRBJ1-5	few	CATSRVGASGQPQHF	TGTGCCACCAGCAGAGTGGGGGCGTCGGGACAGCCCCAGCATTTT
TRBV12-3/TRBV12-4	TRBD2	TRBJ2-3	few	CASTHTSGPDTQYF	TGTGCCAGCACACATACTAGCGGTCCAGATACGCAGTATTTT
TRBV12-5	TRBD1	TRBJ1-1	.	CASGPSTGGAYTEAFF	TGTGCTAGTGGTCCAAGCACAGGGGGCGCGTACACTGAAGCTTTCTTT
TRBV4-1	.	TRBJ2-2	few	CASSQGPTPDSNTGELFF	TGCGCCAGCAGCCAAGGCCCCACCCCGGACAGCAACACCGGGGAGCTGTTTTTT
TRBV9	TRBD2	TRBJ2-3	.	CASIGRLAGEADTQYF	TGTGCCAGCATCGGGAGACTAGCGGGGGAGGCAGATACGCAGTATTTT
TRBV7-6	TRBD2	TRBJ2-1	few	CASSLVAGANNEQFF	TGTGCCAGCAGCCTAGTAGCGGGGGCCAACAATGAGCAGTTCTTC
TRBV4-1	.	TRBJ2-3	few	CASSQVAAATDTQYF	TGCGCCAGCAGCCAAGTAGCGGCAGCTACAGATACGCAGTATTTT
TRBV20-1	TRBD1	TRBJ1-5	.	CSAGGDRVDGNQPQHF	TGCAGTGCTGGAGGGGACAGGGTGGATGGCAATCAGCCCCAGCATTTT
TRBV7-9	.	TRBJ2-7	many	CASSPEASYEQYF	TGTGCCAGCAGCCCCGAGGCCTCCTACGAGCAGTACTTC
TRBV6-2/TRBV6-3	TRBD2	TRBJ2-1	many	CASSIHTSGYNEQFF	TGTGCCAGCAGTATTCACACTAGCGGCTACAATGAGCAGTTCTTT
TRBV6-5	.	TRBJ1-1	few	CASSDLGVNTEAFF	TGTGCCAGCAGTGACCTTGGTGTGAACACTGAAGCTTTCTTT
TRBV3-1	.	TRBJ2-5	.	CASSRDLGETQYF	TGTGCCAGCAGCCGCGACTTGGGGGAGACCCAGTACTTC
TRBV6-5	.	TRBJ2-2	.	CASSSGPWDTGELFF	TGTGCCAGCAGTTCCGGACCCTGGGACACCGGGGAGCTGTTTTTT
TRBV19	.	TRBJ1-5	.	CASSVGWQRPQHF	TGTGCCAGTAGTGTGGGTTGGCAACGGCCCCAGCATTTT